One and the same sample provided the 26 T cell receptor beta chains below, sequenced in a study of regulatory T cells in long-lasting Graves disease. Time point specified: newly diagnosed GD, antithyroid drugs for less than 3 months. The TCR library was made from RNA extracted from PBMCs. Relying on iRepertoire HTBI primers and Arm-PCR of CDR3 regions, the team built TCR beta libraries. TCRdb reanalysed the multiplex PCR reads using MiXCR and keeps one entry per CDR3 protein. The table lists approximately 470,000 distinct CDR3 sequences, 15% to 20% of them singletons. The same sample was also studied in work on T cells in Graves' hyperthyroidism and ophthalmopathy.

The sequencing used peripheral blood mononuclear cells (PBMCs), collected at new diagnosis, from a patient treated with antithyroid drugs. These receptors all stem from a man aged 40-55 years with Graves disease.

This clonotype occurred a few times. The gene calls are TRBV20-1 and TRBJ2-5; 9 bases align to TRBD2. The germline V gene encodes CDR1 DFQATT and CDR2 SNEGSKA (reference sequence). V dropped 0 bases and J dropped 5; count of bases not matched to a gene: 10. The CDR3 is 16 residues long. Written as DNA, the CDR3 is TGCAGTGCTAGAGATAATGGGCTAGCGGGAAAGGAGACCCAGTACTTC. It encodes CSARDNGLAGKETQYF.

The rearrangement links TRBV4-2 to TRBJ1-1, with D perhaps matching TRBD1 (6 bases). Trimming pared 4 bases from V and 4 bases from J, leaving 19 bases between. Germline loops: CDR1 LGHNA, CDR2 YNFKEQ. This CDR3 is built from 16 residues. CDR3 nucleotides: TGTGCCAGCAGCCCACAGGGAATTACGTCGGGCACTGAAGCTTTCTTT. It yields the protein CASSPQGITSGTEAFF.

This clonotype was detected ten times or more. The genes are TRBV2 and TRBJ2-6; D possibly corresponds to TRBD2 (7 bases). V lost 1 base and J 0 bases, leaving 16 bases between the germline ends. CDR1 and CDR2 (germline): SNHLY, FYNNEI. CDR3 size: 19 residues. The CDR3 reads CASSEGRGRRPSGANVLTF. The DNA of the CDR3 is TGTGCCAGCAGTGAAGGGCGGGGGCGTAGGCCCTCTGGGGCCAACGTCCTGACTTTC. The full variable domain, its missing parts supplied by reference TRBV2 and TRBJ2-6, is EPEVTQTPSHQVTQMGQEVILRCVPISNHLYFYWYRQILGQKVEFLVSFYNNEISEKSEIFDDQFSVERPDGSNFTLKIRSTKLEDSAMYFCASSEGRGRRPSGANVLTFGAGSRLTVL.

This chain connects TRBV7-9 to TRBJ2-7; a weak D match, TRBD1 (5 bases). Germline values: CDR1 SEHNR, CDR2 FQNEAQ (reference sequence). The CDR3 length is 14 residues. V lost 5 bases and J lost 2, with 13 bases in between. CDR3 in DNA: TGTGCCAGCAGCCCAATCGACAGTACCTACGAGCAGTACTTC. Amino acids: CASSPIDSTYEQYF.

This clonotype occurred many times. V gene TRBV30 combines with J gene TRBJ1-5, with D unclear. V gave up 0 bases and J gave up 0 bases, with 18 bases separating them. The CDR3 has 18 residues. CDR1 is GTSNPN, CDR2 SVGIG, per germline (reference sequence). CDR3 sequence (DNA): TGTGCCTGGAGTGTACATGGGCAGGCCCTCTATAGCAATCAGCCCCAGCATTTT. Translated: CAWSVHGQALYSNQPQHF.

J is TRBJ1-1 and V is TRBV12-3 or TRBV12-4; D is perhaps TRBD1 (5 bases). The CDR3 has 11 residues. Deletions cut 3 bases from V and 8 bases from J, with 7 bases between. The CDR3 sequence: CASSFGGEAFF. CDR3 nucleotide sequence: TGTGCCAGCAGTTTTGGGGGAGAAGCTTTCTTT.

This clonotype was seen a handful of times. The chain has TRBV29-1 and TRBJ1-1; TRBD1 agrees at 8 bases. Germline trimming cut 2 bases from V and 1 base from J; bases unmatched to any gene: 3. The CDR3 contains 14 residues. The germline gives CDR1 SQVTM, CDR2 ANQGSEA. CDR3 sequence reads: CSVELGTGNTEAFF. CDR3 DNA sequence: TGCAGCGTTGAATTGGGGACAGGGAACACTGAAGCTTTCTTT. The full variable domain, completed using reference TRBV29-1 and TRBJ1-1, is SAVISQKPSRDICQRGTSLTIQCQVDSQVTMMFWYRQQPGQSLTLIATANQGSEATYESGFVIDKFPISRPNLTFSTLTVSNMSPEDSSIYLCSVELGTGNTEAFFGQGTRLTVV.

At least ten counts were recorded for this clonotype. The J gene is TRBJ1-1, the V gene TRBV28; D remains ambiguous. The CDR3 loop spans 12 amino acids. V shed 5 bases and J shed 2 bases, with 6 bases lying between them. Per the germline V gene, CDR1 is MDHEN and CDR2 is SYDVKM. The CDR3: CASSTPNTEAFF. The DNA of the CDR3 is TGTGCCAGCAGTACCCCCAACACTGAAGCTTTCTTT.

In nucleotides, the CDR3 is TGTGCCAGCAGCGACCGCCGTCGCCCCGCCTCCTACGAGCAGTACTTC. It encodes CASSDRRRPASYEQYF. The V call is TRBV7-2, the J call TRBJ2-7; D not resolved. V gave up 5 bases and J gave up 0 bases, with 17 bases separating them. Per germline, CDR1 SGHTA and CDR2 FQGNSA. The CDR3 is 16 amino acids.

This clonotype has a count of ten or more. The V gene is TRBV28, the J gene TRBJ2-1, with 13 bases lining up with TRBD2. CDR1 MDHEN and CDR2 SYDVKM come from the germline V gene. This CDR3 spans 15 amino acids. V was pared by 5 bases and J by 9 bases, with 7 bases of the junction left unmatched. The CDR3 DNA follows: TGTGCCAGCAGTCGACTAGCGGGAGGTCTTGGTGAGCAGTTCTTC. Translation gives CASSRLAGGLGEQFF.

This clonotype was observed a handful of times. The chain recombines TRBV28 with TRBJ1-2; no firm D call. This CDR3 is built from 10 residues. Germline lookup yields CDR1 MDHEN and CDR2 SYDVKM. CDR3 in amino acids: CVSGSYGYTF. The CDR3 DNA reads as TGTGTCTCCGGTTCCTATGGCTACACCTTC.

This clonotype was seen ten or more times. The rearrangement joins TRBV24-1 to TRBJ2-2; D is unresolved. Germline lookup yields CDR1 KGHDR and CDR2 SFDVKD. This CDR3 comprises 13 residues. The ends were cut back, 10 bases at V and 2 bases at J, with 10 bases in the middle. CDR3 nucleotide sequence: TGTGCCACTACGGACGGAAACACCGGGGAGCTGTTTTTT. It encodes CATTDGNTGELFF.

This clonotype was seen more than once but under ten times. The chain joins TRBV28 to TRBJ2-5, with a tentative D call TRBD2 (6 bases). This CDR3 has 14 residues. From germline, CDR1 is MDHEN and CDR2 SYDVKM. The V gene lost 7 bases and the J gene lost 2 bases, with 14 bases spanning the gap. The chain's CDR3 is CASNPLAHQETQYF. Here the CDR3 DNA reads TGTGCCAGCAACCCCCTAGCGCATCAAGAGACCCAGTACTTC. The full variable domain, with the rest looked up from reference TRBV28 and TRBJ2-5, is DVKVTQSSRYLVKRTGEKVFLECVQDMDHENMFWYRQDPGLGLRLIYFSYDVKMKEKGDIPEGYSVSREKKERFSLILESASTNQTSMYLCASNPLAHQETQYFGPGTRLLVL.

This sequence joins TRBV20-1 and TRBJ1-2; D not certain. Trimming took off 0 bases at V and 4 bases at J, with 6 bases between the two ends. This CDR3 contains 12 residues. Germline-derived CDR1 and CDR2 are DFQATT and SNEGSKA (reference sequence). As DNA, the CDR3 is TGCAGTGCTAGAGATCCGGGCTATGGCTACACCTTC. Amino acids: CSARDPGYGYTF.

This clonotype was observed a handful of times. The chain carries TRBV5-5 and TRBJ1-2; 8 nucleotides match TRBD1. The CDR3 is made up of 15 amino acids. V was clipped by 4 bases and J by 3 bases; unmatched bases: 8. In germline, CDR1 is SGHKS, CDR2 YYEKEE (reference sequence). The CDR3 reads CASSLMDRADYGYTF. CDR3 nucleotides: TGTGCCAGCAGCCTCATGGACAGGGCGGACTATGGCTACACCTTC.

This chain joins TRBV19 and TRBJ2-7; D ambiguous. Germline V CDR1 and CDR2: LNHDA, SQIVND (reference sequence). V was cut by 0 bases and J by 3 bases, with 9 bases left in between. The length of the CDR3 is 14 residues. CDR3 DNA sequence: TGTGCCAGTAGTATAGATTTTCCCCGCTACGAGCAGTACTTC. It encodes CASSIDFPRYEQYF.

The chain joins TRBV10-3 to TRBJ2-1, with 8 bases fitting TRBD2. Unmatched junction bases numbered 7, after V lost 4 bases and J lost 2 bases. The CDR3 contains 16 residues. Germline V gives CDR1 ENHRY, CDR2 SYGVKD. The CDR3 region is CAISGQTSATYNEQFF. CDR3 DNA: TGTGCCATCAGTGGGCAGACTAGCGCAACCTACAATGAGCAGTTCTTC.

This clonotype was observed at least ten times. This chain links TRBV14 with TRBJ2-7, with D possibly matching TRBD2 (6 bases). The germline V and J ends were trimmed by 4 bases and 0 bases, with 19 bases remaining between them. This CDR3 is built from 17 residues. The V gene's germline CDR1 is SGHDN and CDR2 FVKESK. CDR3 protein: CASSPNAKRALSYEQYF. DNA of the CDR3: TGTGCCAGCAGCCCGAACGCCAAGCGGGCCCTCTCCTACGAGCAGTACTTC.

The CDR3 nucleotides are TGCAGTGCTAGAGATTGGGCTAGCGGGAGTTGGGAAACCCAGTACTTC. It codes for CSARDWASGSWETQYF. J is TRBJ2-5 and V is TRBV20-1; 10 bases match TRBD2. From germline, CDR1 is DFQATT and CDR2 SNEGSKA (reference sequence). Losses at the gene ends were 0 bases for V and 8 bases for J; bases not matched to a gene: 12. The CDR3 is made up of 16 amino acids.

The genes are TRBV15 and TRBJ2-2, with TRBD1 matching over 7 bases. Germline V CDR1 and CDR2: LNHNV, YYDKDF (reference sequence). V shed 2 bases and J 7 bases; nucleotides not matched to a gene: 4. CDR3 length equals 14 residues. The CDR3 region has the DNA TGTGCCACCAGCAGAAAACAGGGGATCGGGGAGCTGTTTTTT. Translation: CATSRKQGIGELFF.

A note on this clonotype: This probably arose from a read error, given a far larger clone one base away. This chain uses TRBV3-1 with TRBJ2-3; possibly TRBD2 for D (6 bases). Judging by the DNA end, TRBJ2-7 fits better; the J call may be wrong. The CDR3 sequence is 14 residues long. The germline CDR1 and CDR2 sequences are LGHDT and YNNKEL (reference sequence). The CDR3 is CASSQVSRRGEQYF. The CDR3 DNA reads as TGTGCCAGCAGCCAAGTTTCGCGGAGGGGTGAGCAGTACTTC.

The chain carries TRBV27 and TRBJ2-1, with 10 bases that match TRBD2. J lost 4 bases, V lost 4 bases, and 7 bases had no gene match. The length of the CDR3 is 16 residues. CDR1 and CDR2 from the germline V gene are MNHEY and SMNVEV (reference sequence). The CDR3 nucleotides read TGTGCCAGCAGTTCCTCGACTAGCGGGTTATACAATGAGCAGTTCTTC. Amino acid sequence: CASSSSTSGLYNEQFF.

In this sample, this clonotype turned up a few times. The V gene is TRBV20-1, the J gene TRBJ2-7, with 10 bases identical to TRBD2. This CDR3 is built from 16 residues. In germline, CDR1 is DFQATT, CDR2 SNEGSKA (reference sequence). Losses at the gene ends were 3 bases for V and 1 base for J; bases not matched to a gene: 9. The CDR3 loop is CSASFPSGSSSYEQYF. The CDR3 DNA is TGCAGTGCTAGTTTTCCTAGCGGGAGTTCATCCTACGAGCAGTACTTC.

The table lists this clonotype with many counts. The rearrangement uses TRBV5-1 and TRBJ1-4, with 11 bases fitting TRBD1. The ends lost 4 bases at V and 6 bases at J; junction bases unmatched: 14. The CDR3 is 18 amino acids. Germline assignment: CDR1 SGHRS and CDR2 YFSETQ. The CDR3 sequence: CASSLRGQGVPADEKLFF. DNA of the CDR3: TGCGCCAGCAGCCTACGGGGACAGGGGGTACCCGCGGATGAAAAACTGTTTTTT.

Comment on this clonotype: A much larger clone differs from this one at a single base, so this may be a read error. The chain is built from TRBV6-2 or TRBV6-3 and TRBJ2-1, with 10 bases matching TRBD2. CDR1 and CDR2 from the germline V gene are MNHEY and SVGEGT. The CDR3 loop spans 15 amino acids. CDR3 sequence: CASSAWTSGYNEQLF. The CDR3 DNA is TGTGCCAGCAGCGCTTGGACTAGCGGCTACAATGAGCAGCTCTTC.

In the case of this clonotype: This may arise from a read error, as a much more abundant clone is one base away. The chain links TRBV5-1 to TRBJ2-1; 9 positions agree with TRBD1. Germline CDR1 SGHRS, CDR2 YFSETQ. This CDR3 is 14 amino acids long. DNA of the CDR3: TGCGCCAGCAGCTCGTGGACAGGGGACAATGGGCAGTTCTTC. This encodes CASSSWTGDNGQFF.